Sequencing of this T cell receptor (beta chain) was carried out in a study of cytomegalovirus exposure and HLA in healthy donors. Findings and caveats of the study: Beyond CMV serostatus, there was no information to go on about immune exposure. Listed as cytomegalovirus-associated were 150 or so TCR beta chains. Reportedly, HLA-A and HLA-B alleles of most subjects were accurately predicted from TCR beta.

The PCR ran on 60 Vbeta and 13 Jbeta primers. Sequencing used immunoSEQ multiplex PCR; TCRdb keeps in-frame clones, though not all of them. The sample lists fewer than 80,000 clones, about 81% occurring once. On this clone: What it binds is not known.

The sample was PBMCs. The receptor comes from a woman aged 30 to 39 in good health and CMV-seronegative.

The CDR3 DNA sequence: TGCAGCGTTGAAGGGCACCGGGACAGCAACACAGATACGCAGTATTTT. This encodes CSVEGHRDSNTDTQYF. The chain uses TRBV29-1 and TRBJ2-3; 7 positions match TRBD1. V lost 1 base, J lost 2 bases, and 9 bases stayed unmatched. The CDR3 extends over 16 amino acids. Germline V CDR1 and CDR2: SQVTM, ANQGSEA.